A selection of T cell receptor delta chains follows, all from one sample in a study of gamma-delta chains in newborns, infants, children. TCRdb re-processed the reads using CATT. Among approximately 4,100 delta-chain clones listed, approximately 4% were seen once. Sequenced: blood. These receptors originate from a child who was a newborn, infant or young child, either healthy, febrile or measles-vaccinated (not recorded which). The CDR3 runs from the conserved cysteine through the conserved F or W. A D gene is named only where the DNA matches it firmly. The size field is filled for only some rows; it gives once, few, many or a size class.

>TRDV2|TRDJ1|19|medium-sized|TRDD3
CACDTVAKPGIRSTDKLIF
TGTGCCTGTGACACCGTCGCCAAACCGGGGATACGTAGCACCGATAAACTCATCTTT
>TRDV2|TRDJ1|14|medium-sized|TRDD3
CACDPWGIPDKLIF
TGTGCCTGTGACCCCTGGGGGATACCCGATAAACTCATCTTT
>TRDV2|TRDJ1|15|medium-sized|-
CACDTFPRGTDKLIF
TGTGCCTGTGACACTTTCCCAAGGGGCACCGATAAACTCATCTTT
>TRDV2|TRDJ1|16|-|TRDD3
CACDRLGGNTADKLIF
TGTGCCTGTGACAGACTGGGGGGTAATACCGCTGATAAACTCATCTTT
>TRDV2|TRDJ3|21|-|TRDD3
CACGQLGDTKDSSWDTRQMFF
TGTGCCTGTGGCCAACTGGGGGATACGAAGGACAGCTCCTGGGACACCCGACAGATGTTTTTC
>TRDV2|TRDJ3|20|few|TRDD3
CACDKTGGYAVSWDTRQMFF
TGTGCCTGTGACAAAACTGGGGGATACGCCGTCTCCTGGGACACCCGACAGATGTTTTTC
>TRDV2|TRDJ1|16|few|-
CAHDTVGTGDTDKLIF
TGTGCCCATGACACCGTGGGGACCGGAGATACCGATAAACTCATCTTT
>TRDV2|TRDJ1|23|medium-sized|TRDD3
CACDTLAPSVILGDTGYTDKLIF
TGTGCCTGTGACACCCTGGCCCCGTCGGTTATACTGGGGGATACGGGGTACACCGATAAACTCATCTTT
>TRDV2|TRDJ1|18|medium-sized|TRDD3
CACDMVLGDTRGTDKLIF
TGTGCCTGTGACATGGTACTGGGGGATACGCGGGGGACCGATAAACTCATCTTT
>TRDV2|TRDJ3|21|medium-sized|TRDD3
CACDSTGGWTSFSWDTRQMFF
TGTGCCTGTGACAGTACTGGGGGATGGACCTCCTTCTCCTGGGACACCCGACAGATGTTTTTC
>TRDV2|TRDJ3|18|large|TRDD3
CACDSTGGYSWDTRQMFF
TGTGCCTGTGACAGTACTGGGGGATACTCCTGGGACACCCGACAGATGTTTTTC
>TRDV2|TRDJ1|23|few|TRDD3
CACDPVSLKPGGMGAGDTDKLIF
TGTGCCTGTGACCCTGTCTCATTAAAACCTGGGGGAATGGGGGCTGGCGACACCGATAAACTCATCTTT
>TRDV2|TRDJ3|16|medium-sized|-
CACDSIRVRDTRQMFF
TGTGCCTGTGACTCGATACGCGTCCGGGACACCCGACAGATGTTTTTC
>TRDV2|TRDJ1|16|few|TRDD3
CACDILLGEDTDKLIF
TGTGCCTGTGACATCCTACTGGGGGAAGACACCGATAAACTCATCTTT
>TRDV2|TRDJ1|19|large|TRDD3
CACDPLSDWGAQLTDKLIF
TGTGCCTGTGACCCCCTCTCCGACTGGGGGGCACAACTCACCGATAAACTCATCTTT
>TRDV2|TRDJ1|15|medium-sized|TRDD3
CACELLGGNTDKLIF
TGTGCCTGTGAGCTACTGGGGGGAAACACCGATAAACTCATCTTT
>TRDV1|TRDJ1|25|medium-sized|TRDD3
CALGETTLSLLGDTPRPPYTDKLIF
TGTGCTCTTGGGGAAACGACCCTCTCTCTACTGGGGGATACTCCTCGCCCCCCGTACACCGATAAACTCATCTTT
>TRDV2|TRDJ1|18|few|TRDD3
CACDMIKPDWGIRDRLIF
TGTGCCTGTGACATGATCAAACCTGACTGGGGGATACGCGACCGCCTCATCTTT
>TRDV2|TRDJ2|16|-|-
CACDPIRVGVTAQLFF
TGTGCCTGTGACCCAATACGGGTGGGGGTTACAGCACAACTCTTCTTT
>TRDV2|TRDJ1|18|-|TRDD3
CACGTVAGGYVNADKLIF
TGTGCCTGTGGCACCGTCGCTGGGGGATACGTCAACGCCGATAAACTCATCTTT
>TRDV2|TRDJ1|18|-|TRDD3
CACDTLLGDTRDTDKLIF
TGTGCCTGTGACACCCTACTGGGGGATACGCGGGACACCGATAAACTCATCTTT
>TRDV2|TRDJ1|16|few|TRDD3
CACDTLSPGGYAKLIF
TGTGCCTGTGACACCTTGAGTCCTGGGGGATACGCGAAACTCATCTTT
>TRDV2|TRDJ3|19|medium-sized|TRDD3
CACDTAGYASSWDTRQMFF
TGTGCCTGTGACACCGCGGGATACGCAAGCTCCTGGGACACCCGACAGATGTTTTTC
>TRAV29/DV5|TRDJ1|24|-|-
CAATEGQLPSVHSRTGGYTDKLIF
TGTGCGGCAACCGAGGGTCAACTTCCTAGTGTACACTCCCGTACTGGGGGGTACACCGATAAACTCATCTTT
>TRDV2|TRDJ3|21|medium-sized|TRDD3
CACDTGELGEQSSWDTRQMFF
TGTGCCTGTGACACCGGGGAACTGGGGGAACAGAGCTCCTGGGACACCCGACAGATGTTCTTC
>TRDV2|TRDJ1|18|-|TRDD3
CACDTVTGGSSYTDKLIF
TGTGCCTGTGACACCGTCACTGGGGGATCGTCGTACACCGATAAACTCATCTTT
>TRDV2|TRDJ3|19|medium-sized|-
CACDTLSGGSSWDTRQMFF
TGTGCCTGTGACACCTTATCGGGCGGCAGCTCCTGGGACACCCGACAGATGTTTTTC
>TRDV2|TRDJ1|17|few|TRDD3
CACDSLLGDTPTDKLIF
TGTGCCTGTGACTCCCTACTGGGGGATACTCCCACCGATAAACTCATCTTT
>TRDV2|TRDJ2|16|-|TRDD3
CACDTVGDALAAQLFF
TGTGCCTGTGACACCGTGGGGGATGCTTTGGCAGCACAACTCTTCTTT
>TRDV2|TRDJ3|28|few|TRDD3
CACDRLGDTMVRTLEVSVSSWDTRQMFF
TGTGCCTGTGACAGGCTGGGGGATACGATGGTACGAACTCTCGAAGTATCCGTCAGCTCCTGGGACACCCGACAGATGTTTTTC
>TRDV2|TRDJ3|19|-|TRDD3
CACDTTGGSSSWDTRQMFF
TGTGCCTGTGACACAACTGGGGGATCCAGCTCCTGGGACACCCGACAGATGTTTTTC
>TRDV2|TRDJ1|18|-|TRDD3
CACDAVATGGYASDKLIF
TGTGCCTGTGACGCCGTCGCAACTGGGGGATACGCCTCCGATAAACTCATCTTT
>TRDV2|TRDJ1|15|medium-sized|TRDD3
CACDTLGDRSDKLIF
TGTGCCTGTGACACCCTGGGGGATCGTTCCGATAAACTCATCTTT
>TRDV2|TRDJ1|15|large|TRDD3
CACDTLGERGDKLIF
TGTGCCTGTGACACCTTGGGGGAAAGGGGCGATAAACTCATCTTT
>TRDV1|TRDJ1|22|once|TRDD3
CALGELCGKVVGGYSCADKLIF
TGTGCTCTTGGGGAACTATGCGGCAAGGTCGTTGGGGGATACAGCTGCGCCGATAAACTCATCTTT
>TRDV2|TRDJ1|19|medium-sized|TRDD3
CACDPVPLTGGSSADKLIF
TGTGCCTGTGACCCAGTCCCCCTTACTGGGGGATCAAGTGCCGATAAACTCATCTTT
>TRDV2|TRDJ3|20|medium-sized|TRDD3
CACDKTGGFMSSWDTRQMFF
TGTGCCTGTGATAAAACTGGGGGATTTATGAGCTCCTGGGACACCCGACAGATGTTTTTC